Detailed here is one TCR beta chain. Its target is unknown. From the RT-PCR reads, TCRdb called clonotypes with MiXCR, one entry per CDR3 protein. In the table there are roughly 700,000 distinct CDR3 sequences, approximately 15% of which are singletons. The source of the sample is a study of response to subunit inactivated influenza vaccine. Germline V gene data show CDR1 as MNHEY and CDR2 as SVGAGI. This CDR3 spans 12 amino acids. Between the trimmed V and J ends, which lost 10 bases and 2 bases, there was a span of 11 bases. Whole-study findings and limits: The authors proposed limited new T cell recruitment per seasonal influenza vaccination.

The clonotype originates from a man between 45 and 60 years old who received an inactivated influenza vaccine. The sample in question was PBMCs from blood, obtained around 14 days before vaccination. This chain links TRBV6-5 with TRBJ1-2, with D hard to call. Here the CDR3 reads CATAGFNYGYTF. The DNA of the CDR3 is TGTGCCACGGCTGGCTTCAACTATGGCTACACCTTC.